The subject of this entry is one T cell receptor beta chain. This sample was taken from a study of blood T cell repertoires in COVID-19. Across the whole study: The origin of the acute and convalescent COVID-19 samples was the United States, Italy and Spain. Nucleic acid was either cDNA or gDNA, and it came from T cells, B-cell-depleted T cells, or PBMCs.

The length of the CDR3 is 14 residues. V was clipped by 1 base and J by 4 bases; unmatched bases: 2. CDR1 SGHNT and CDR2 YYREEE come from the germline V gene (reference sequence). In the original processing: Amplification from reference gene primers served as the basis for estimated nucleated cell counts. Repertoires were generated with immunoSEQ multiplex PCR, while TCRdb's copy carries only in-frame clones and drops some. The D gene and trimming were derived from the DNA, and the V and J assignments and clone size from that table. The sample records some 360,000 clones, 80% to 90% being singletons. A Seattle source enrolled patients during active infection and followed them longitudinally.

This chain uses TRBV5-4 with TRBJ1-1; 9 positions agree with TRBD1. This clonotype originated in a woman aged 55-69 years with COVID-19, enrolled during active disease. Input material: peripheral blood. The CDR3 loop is CASSLTGGVTEAFF. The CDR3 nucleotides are TGTGCCAGCAGCTTGACAGGGGGCGTCACTGAAGCTTTCTTT.